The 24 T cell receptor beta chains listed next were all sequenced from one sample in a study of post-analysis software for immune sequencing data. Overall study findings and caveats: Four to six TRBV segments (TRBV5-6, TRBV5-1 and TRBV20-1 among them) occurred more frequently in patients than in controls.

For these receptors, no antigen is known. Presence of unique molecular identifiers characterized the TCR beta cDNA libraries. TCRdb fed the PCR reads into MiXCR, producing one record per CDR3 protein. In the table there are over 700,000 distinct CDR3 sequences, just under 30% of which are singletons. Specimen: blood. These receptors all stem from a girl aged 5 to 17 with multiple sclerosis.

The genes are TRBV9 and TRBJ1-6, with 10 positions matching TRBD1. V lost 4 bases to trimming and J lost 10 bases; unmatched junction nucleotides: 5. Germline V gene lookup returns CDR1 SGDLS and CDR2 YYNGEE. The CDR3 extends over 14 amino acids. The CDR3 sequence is CASSSGTGESPLHF. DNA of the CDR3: TGTGCCAGCAGCTCCGGGACAGGGGAATCACCCCTCCACTTT.

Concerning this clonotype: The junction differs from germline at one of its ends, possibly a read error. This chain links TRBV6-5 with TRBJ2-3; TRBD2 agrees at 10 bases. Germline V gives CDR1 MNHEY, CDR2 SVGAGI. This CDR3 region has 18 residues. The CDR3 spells CAGSYNSGGNPRTDTQYF. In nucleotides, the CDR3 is TGTGCCGGCAGTTACAATAGCGGGGGGAACCCTCGCACAGATACGCAGTATTTT.

The CDR3 region has the DNA TGTGCCAGCATGCCCAGTTTGAACACTGAAGCTTTCTTT. Amino acid sequence: CASMPSLNTEAFF. The rearrangement links TRBV12-3 or TRBV12-4 to TRBJ1-1, with D hard to call. The V end was cut by 7 bases, the J end by 0 bases, with 9 bases between. The CDR3 sequence is 13 residues long.

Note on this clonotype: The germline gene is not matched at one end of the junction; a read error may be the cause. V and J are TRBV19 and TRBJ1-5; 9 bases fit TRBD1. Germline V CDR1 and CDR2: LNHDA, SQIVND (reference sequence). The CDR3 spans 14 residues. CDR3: CASSTDRGNPPQHF. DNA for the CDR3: TGTGCCAGTAGTACCGACAGGGGGAATCCGCCCCAGCATTTT.

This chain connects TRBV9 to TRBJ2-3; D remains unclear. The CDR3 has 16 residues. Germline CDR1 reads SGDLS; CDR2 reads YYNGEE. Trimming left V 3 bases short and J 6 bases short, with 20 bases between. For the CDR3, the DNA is TGTGCCAGCAGCGCCCGTGCAGGAGAGGTCACCGATACGCAGTATTTT. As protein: CASSARAGEVTDTQYF.

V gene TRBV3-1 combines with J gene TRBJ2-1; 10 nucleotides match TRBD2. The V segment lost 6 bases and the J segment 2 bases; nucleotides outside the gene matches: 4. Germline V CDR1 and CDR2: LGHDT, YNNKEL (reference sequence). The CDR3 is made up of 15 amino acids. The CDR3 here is CASRPTSGAYNEQFF. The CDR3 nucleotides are TGTGCCAGCAGACCTACTAGCGGGGCCTACAATGAGCAGTTCTTC.

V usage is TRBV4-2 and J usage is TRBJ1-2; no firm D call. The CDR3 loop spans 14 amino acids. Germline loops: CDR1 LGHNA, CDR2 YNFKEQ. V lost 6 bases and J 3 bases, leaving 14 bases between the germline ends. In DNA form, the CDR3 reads TGTGCCAGCAGACCTAGGGTTAATTACTATGGCTACACCTTC. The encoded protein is CASRPRVNYYGYTF.

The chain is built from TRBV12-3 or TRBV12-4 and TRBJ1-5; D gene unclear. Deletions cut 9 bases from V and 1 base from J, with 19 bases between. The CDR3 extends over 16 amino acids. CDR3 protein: CARPWRGGRSNQPQHF. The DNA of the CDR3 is TGTGCCAGGCCCTGGCGGGGTGGACGGAGCAATCAGCCCCAGCATTTT.

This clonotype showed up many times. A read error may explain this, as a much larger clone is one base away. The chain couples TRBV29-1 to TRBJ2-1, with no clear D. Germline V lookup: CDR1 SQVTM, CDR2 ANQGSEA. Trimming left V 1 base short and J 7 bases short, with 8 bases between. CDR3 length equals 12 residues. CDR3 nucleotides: TGCAGCGTTGAAGTGACCCGTAATGAGCAGTTCTTC. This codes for CSVEVTRNEQFF.

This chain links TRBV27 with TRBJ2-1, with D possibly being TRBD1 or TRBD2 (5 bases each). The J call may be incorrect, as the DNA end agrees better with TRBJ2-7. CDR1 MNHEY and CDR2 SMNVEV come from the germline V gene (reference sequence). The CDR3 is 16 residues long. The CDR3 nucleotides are TGTGCCAGCAGTTTATCGGGACCGGCATACTACAATGAGCAGTACTTC. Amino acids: CASSLSGPAYYNEQYF.

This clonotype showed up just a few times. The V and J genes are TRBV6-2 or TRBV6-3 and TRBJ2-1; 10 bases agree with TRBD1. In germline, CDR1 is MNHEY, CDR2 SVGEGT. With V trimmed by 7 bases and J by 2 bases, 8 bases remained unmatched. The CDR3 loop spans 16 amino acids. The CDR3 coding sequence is TGTGCCAGCAATAGCGACGGGACAGGGGCCTACAATGAGCAGTTCTTC. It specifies CASNSDGTGAYNEQFF.

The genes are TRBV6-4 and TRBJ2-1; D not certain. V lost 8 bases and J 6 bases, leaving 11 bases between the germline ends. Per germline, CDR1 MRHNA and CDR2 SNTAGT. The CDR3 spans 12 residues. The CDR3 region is CASGDTINEQFF. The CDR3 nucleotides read TGTGCCAGCGGGGATACGATCAATGAGCAGTTCTTC.

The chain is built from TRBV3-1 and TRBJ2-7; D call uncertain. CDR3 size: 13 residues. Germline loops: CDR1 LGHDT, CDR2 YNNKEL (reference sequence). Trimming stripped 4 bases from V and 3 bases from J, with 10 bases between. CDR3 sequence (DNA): TGTGCCAGCAGCCGGGCAGAAGACTACGAGCAGTACTTC. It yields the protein CASSRAEDYEQYF.

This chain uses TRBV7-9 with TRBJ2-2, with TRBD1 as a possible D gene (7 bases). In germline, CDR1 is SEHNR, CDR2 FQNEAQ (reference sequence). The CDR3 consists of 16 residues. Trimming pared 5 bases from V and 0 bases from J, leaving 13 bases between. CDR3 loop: CASSRPRGANTGELFF. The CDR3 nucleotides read TGTGCCAGCAGCCGACCCAGGGGGGCGAACACCGGGGAGCTGTTTTTT.

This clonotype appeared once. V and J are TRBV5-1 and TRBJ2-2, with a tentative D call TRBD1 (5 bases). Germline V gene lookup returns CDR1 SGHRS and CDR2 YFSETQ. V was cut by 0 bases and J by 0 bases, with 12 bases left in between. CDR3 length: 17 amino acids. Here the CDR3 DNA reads TGCGCCAGCAGCTTGGCCCCAGGGCGGACGAACACCGGGGAGCTGTTTTTT. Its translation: CASSLAPGRTNTGELFF.

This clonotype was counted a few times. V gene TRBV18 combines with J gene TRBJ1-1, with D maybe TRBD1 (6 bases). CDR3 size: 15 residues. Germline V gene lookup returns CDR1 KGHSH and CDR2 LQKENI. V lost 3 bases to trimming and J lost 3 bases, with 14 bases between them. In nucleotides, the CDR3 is TGTGCCAGCTCACCGCTAAGGGGGGGAGACACTGAAGCTTTCTTT. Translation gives CASSPLRGGDTEAFF.

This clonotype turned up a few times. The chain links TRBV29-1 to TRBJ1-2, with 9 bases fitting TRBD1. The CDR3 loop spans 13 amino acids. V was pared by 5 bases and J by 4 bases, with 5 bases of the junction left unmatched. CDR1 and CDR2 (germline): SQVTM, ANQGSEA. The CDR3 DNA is TGCAGCGTTACAGGGGGCGAGGTCTATGGCTACACCTTC. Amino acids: CSVTGGEVYGYTF.

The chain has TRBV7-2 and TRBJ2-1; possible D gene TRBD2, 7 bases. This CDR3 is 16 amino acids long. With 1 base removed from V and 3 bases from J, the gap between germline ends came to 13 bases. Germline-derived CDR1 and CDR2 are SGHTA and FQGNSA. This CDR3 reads CASSLVEGGSYNEQFF. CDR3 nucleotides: TGTGCCAGCAGCTTAGTTGAGGGGGGGAGCTACAATGAGCAGTTCTTC.

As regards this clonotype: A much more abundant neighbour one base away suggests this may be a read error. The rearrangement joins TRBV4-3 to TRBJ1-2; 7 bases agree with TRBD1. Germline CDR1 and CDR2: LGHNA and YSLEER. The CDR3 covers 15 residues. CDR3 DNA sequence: TGCGCCGGCAGCCGGCATGAGACAGGGAACTATGGCTACACCTTC. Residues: CAGSRHETGNYGYTF.

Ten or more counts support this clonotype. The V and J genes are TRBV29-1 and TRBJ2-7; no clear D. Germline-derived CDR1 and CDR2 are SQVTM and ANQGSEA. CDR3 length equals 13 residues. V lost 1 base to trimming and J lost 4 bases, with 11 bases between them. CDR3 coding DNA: TGCAGCGTTGAAGGGCAGAGAACGTACGAGCAGTACTTC. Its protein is CSVEGQRTYEQYF.

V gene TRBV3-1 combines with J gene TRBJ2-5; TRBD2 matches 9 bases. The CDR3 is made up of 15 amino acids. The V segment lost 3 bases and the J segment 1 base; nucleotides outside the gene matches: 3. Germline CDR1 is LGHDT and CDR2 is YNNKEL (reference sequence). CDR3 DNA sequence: TGTGCCAGCAGCCAGCAGGGACTAGCCCAAGAGACCCAGTACTTC. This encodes CASSQQGLAQETQYF.

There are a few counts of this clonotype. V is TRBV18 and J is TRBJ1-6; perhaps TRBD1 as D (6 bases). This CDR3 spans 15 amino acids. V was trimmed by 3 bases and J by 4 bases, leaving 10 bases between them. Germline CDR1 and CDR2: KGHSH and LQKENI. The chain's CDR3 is CASSPLDSYNSPLHF. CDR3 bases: TGTGCCAGCTCACCTTTGGACAGTTATAATTCACCCCTCCACTTT.

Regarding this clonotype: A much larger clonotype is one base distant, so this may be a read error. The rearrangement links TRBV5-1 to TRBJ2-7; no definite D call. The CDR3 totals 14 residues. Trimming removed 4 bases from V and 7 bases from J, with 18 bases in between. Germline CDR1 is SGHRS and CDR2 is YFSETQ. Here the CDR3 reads CASSPLSSYNEQYF. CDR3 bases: TGCGCCAGCAGCCCCCTGAGCTCCTACAATGAGCAGTACTTC.

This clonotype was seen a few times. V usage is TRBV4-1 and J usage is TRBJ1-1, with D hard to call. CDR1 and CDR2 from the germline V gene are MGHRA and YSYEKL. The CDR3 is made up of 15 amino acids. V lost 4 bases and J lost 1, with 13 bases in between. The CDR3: CASSPTWATNTEAFF. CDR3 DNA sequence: TGCGCCAGCAGCCCAACCTGGGCAACGAACACTGAAGCTTTCTTT.